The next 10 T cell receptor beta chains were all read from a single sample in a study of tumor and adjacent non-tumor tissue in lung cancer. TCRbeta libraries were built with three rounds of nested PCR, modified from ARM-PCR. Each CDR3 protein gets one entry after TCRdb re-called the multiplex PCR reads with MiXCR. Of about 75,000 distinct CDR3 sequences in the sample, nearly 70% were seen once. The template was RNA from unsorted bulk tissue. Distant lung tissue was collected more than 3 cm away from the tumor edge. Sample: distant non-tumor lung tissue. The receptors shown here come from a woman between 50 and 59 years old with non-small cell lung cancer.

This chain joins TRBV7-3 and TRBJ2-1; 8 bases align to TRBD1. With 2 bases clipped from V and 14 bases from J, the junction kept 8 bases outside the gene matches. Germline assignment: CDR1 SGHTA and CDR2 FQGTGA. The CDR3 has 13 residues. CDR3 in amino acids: CASSLGQGAKKFF. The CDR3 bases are TGTGCCAGCAGCTTAGGGCAGGGGGCGAAGAAGTTCTTC.

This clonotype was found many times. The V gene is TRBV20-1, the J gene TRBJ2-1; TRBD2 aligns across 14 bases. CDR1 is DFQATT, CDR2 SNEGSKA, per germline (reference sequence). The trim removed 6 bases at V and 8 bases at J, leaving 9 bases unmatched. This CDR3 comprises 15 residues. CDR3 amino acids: CSARLAGGGLDEQFF. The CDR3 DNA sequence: TGCAGTGCCAGACTAGCGGGAGGGGGTTTGGATGAGCAGTTCTTC.

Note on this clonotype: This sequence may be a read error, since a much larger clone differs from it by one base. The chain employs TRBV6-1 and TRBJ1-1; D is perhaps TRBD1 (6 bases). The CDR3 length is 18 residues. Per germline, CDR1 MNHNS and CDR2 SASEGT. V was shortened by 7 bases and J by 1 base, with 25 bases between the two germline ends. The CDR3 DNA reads TGTGCCAGCATGTTATTAGGGGGACCTGGGTGTGCGAACACTGAAGCTTTCTTT. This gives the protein CASMLLGGPGCANTEAFF.

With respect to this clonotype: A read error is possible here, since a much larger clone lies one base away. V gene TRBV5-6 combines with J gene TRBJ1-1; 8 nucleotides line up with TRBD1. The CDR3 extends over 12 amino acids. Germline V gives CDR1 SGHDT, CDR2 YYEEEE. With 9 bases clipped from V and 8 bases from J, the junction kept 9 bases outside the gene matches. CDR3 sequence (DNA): TGTGCCAACACGCCACAGGGGGGCGAAGCTTTCTTT. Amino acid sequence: CANTPQGGEAFF.

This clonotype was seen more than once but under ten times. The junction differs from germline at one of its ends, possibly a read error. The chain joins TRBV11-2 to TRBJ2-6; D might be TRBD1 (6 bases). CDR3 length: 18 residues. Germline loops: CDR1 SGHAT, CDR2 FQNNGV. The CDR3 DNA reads TGTGCCAGAAGCTTAACGGACAGTCTGTACTCCGGGGCCAACGTCCTGACTTTC. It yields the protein CARSLTDSLYSGANVLTF.

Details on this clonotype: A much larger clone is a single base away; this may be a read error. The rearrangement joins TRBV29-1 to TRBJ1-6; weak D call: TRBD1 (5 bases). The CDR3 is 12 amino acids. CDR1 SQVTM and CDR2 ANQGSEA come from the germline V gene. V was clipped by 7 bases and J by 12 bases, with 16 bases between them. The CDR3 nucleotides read TGCAGCGCCAGGGACGGGTCTGGACCCCTCCACTTT. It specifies CSARDGSGPLHF. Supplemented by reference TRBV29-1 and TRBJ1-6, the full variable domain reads SAVISQKPSRDICQRGTSLTIQCQVDSQVTMMFWYRQQPGQSLTLIATANQGSEATYESGFVIDKFPISRPNLTFSTLTVSNMSPEDSSIYLCSARDGSGPLHFGNGTRLTVT.

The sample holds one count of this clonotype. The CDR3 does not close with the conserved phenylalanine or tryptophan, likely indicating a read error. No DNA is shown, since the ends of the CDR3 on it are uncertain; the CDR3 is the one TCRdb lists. The CDR3 sequence: CSASGREYIEQYY. The J gene is TRBJ2-7, the V gene TRBV20-1; TRBD2, the table's D call, was not compared with the DNA. The CDR3 contains 13 residues when both ends are counted. The V gene's germline CDR1 is DFQATT and CDR2 SNEGSKA (reference sequence).

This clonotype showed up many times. The CDR3 DNA sequence: TGCAGTGCCACACAGGCGACGTACACTGAAGCTTTCTTT. Translated: CSATQATYTEAFF. The chain has TRBV20-1 and TRBJ1-1, with D maybe TRBD1 (5 bases). V was pared by 6 bases and J by 3 bases, with 14 bases between. Germline values: CDR1 DFQATT, CDR2 SNEGSKA (reference sequence). The CDR3 spans 13 residues.

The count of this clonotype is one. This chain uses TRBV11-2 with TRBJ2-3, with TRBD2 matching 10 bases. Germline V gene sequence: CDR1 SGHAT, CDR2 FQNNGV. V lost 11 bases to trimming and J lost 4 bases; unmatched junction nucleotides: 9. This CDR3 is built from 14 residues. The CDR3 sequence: CAGILGLAADTQYF. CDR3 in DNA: TGTGCCGGCATCTTAGGACTAGCGGCAGATACGCAGTATTTT.

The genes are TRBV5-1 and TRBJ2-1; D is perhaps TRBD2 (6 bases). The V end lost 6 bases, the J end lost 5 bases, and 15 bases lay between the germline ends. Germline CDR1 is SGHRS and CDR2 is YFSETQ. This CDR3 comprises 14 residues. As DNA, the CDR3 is TGCGCCAGCATGGGACTTGCCTGTGACAATGAGCAGTTCTTC. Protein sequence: CASMGLACDNEQFF.